These T cell receptor beta chains were read from a single sample in a study of molecular identifiers for immune sequencing clone quantification. TCRdb re-analysed the PCR reads in MiXCR, keeping a single row per CDR3 protein. The profile shows 490,000 or so distinct CDR3 sequences, roughly 25% of them singletons. The material sequenced was naive CD8+ T cells from blood, with Jurkat cell RNA spiked in. These receptors were taken from a human donor in good health. Some libraries in this study had Jurkat cell RNA spiked in. The CDR3 runs from the conserved cysteine through the conserved F or W. A D gene is named only where the DNA matches it firmly. The size field is filled for only some rows; it gives once, few, many or a size class.

.	TRBJ1-6	.	TRBV3-1	TGTGCCAGCAGCCAAGATTTCGGGTCCCCCCTCCACTTT	CASSQDFGSPLHF
TRBD2	TRBJ2-3	.	TRBV6-2/TRBV6-3	TGTGCCAGCGAAACGACTAGCGGGGCCTTCACAGATACGCAGTATTTT	CASETTSGAFTDTQYF
.	TRBJ2-1	many	TRBV11-3	TGTGCCAGCAGCTTAGATAATAATGAGCAGTTCTTC	CASSLDNNEQFF
.	TRBJ1-2	.	TRBV4-1	TGCGCCAGCAGCCGGCCAGGTCGCTATGGCTACACCTTC	CASSRPGRYGYTF
.	TRBJ2-7	.	TRBV6-5	TGTGCCAGCAGCATATCAGGAGGGAGCGAGCAGTACTTC	CASSISGGSEQYF
.	TRBJ1-1	few	TRBV12-3/TRBV12-4	TGTGCCAGCAGTTCAGTACAGGAAACGGGGAACACTGAAGCTTTCTTT	CASSSVQETGNTEAFF
TRBD1	TRBJ2-1	few	TRBV7-8	TGTGCCAGCAGCTTAGAGCCAGGGGGCTCCTACAATGAGCAGTTCTTC	CASSLEPGGSYNEQFF
.	TRBJ2-5	.	TRBV7-9	TGTGCCAGCAGCTTAGGTCCTTGGGGCCAAGAGACCCTGTACTTC	CASSLGPWGQETLYF
TRBD2	TRBJ2-2	.	TRBV24-1	TGTGCCACCAGTGATAAAAGACTAGCGGGAGCCCTACGACGAGGCACCAGGGAGCTGTTTTTT	CATSDKRLAGALRRGTRELFF
.	TRBJ2-1	many	TRBV4-3	TGCGCCAGCAGCCAAGAGGCCAGGGTACATGAGCAGTTCTTC	CASSQEARVHEQFF
.	TRBJ2-7	many	TRBV20-1	TGCAGTGCTTCAGGGATCGCCCCCCCCTACGAGCAGTACTTC	CSASGIAPPYEQYF
.	TRBJ2-3	.	TRBV7-9	TGTGCCAGCAGCTTCGAAGGTGGCACAGATACGCAGTATTTT	CASSFEGGTDTQYF
.	TRBJ2-7	.	TRBV9	TGTGCCAGCAGCCCCAACACACCTGGGGACGAGCAGTACTTC	CASSPNTPGDEQYF
.	TRBJ2-7	many	TRBV4-3	TGCGCCAGCAGCCCCACGGGGGACGTTTCCTACGAGCAGTACTTC	CASSPTGDVSYEQYF
.	TRBJ1-1	few	TRBV12-5	TGTGCTAGTGGTTTGGTGGCAGAGATGAACACTGAAGCTTTCTTT	CASGLVAEMNTEAFF
.	TRBJ2-7	.	TRBV21-1	TGTGCCAGCAGCAAGGGTGACAGGGGAAGCGTGGGGAACTTC	CASSKGDRGSVGNF
.	TRBJ2-3	many	TRBV7-2	TGTGCCAGCAGCTTAGCCCCGCCCCCGGATACGCAGTATTTT	CASSLAPPPDTQYF
.	TRBJ2-7	many	TRBV30	TGTGCCTGGAGTGTAAGCCTCGGCTACGAGCAGTACTTC	CAWSVSLGYEQYF
TRBD2	TRBJ2-1	few	TRBV11-2	TGTGCCAGTCAACGGACTAGCGCCCTCTCCTACAATGAGCAGTTCTTC	CASQRTSALSYNEQFF
.	TRBJ1-2	few	TRBV4-3	TGCGCCAGCAGTCCCTGGATAAACTATGGCTACACCTTC	CASSPWINYGYTF
TRBD2	TRBJ2-1	.	TRBV7-3	TGTGCCAGCAGCCCCGGGATAGCGGGAGATGAGCAGTTCTTC	CASSPGIAGDEQFF
.	TRBJ1-4	.	TRBV6-5	TGTGCCAGCAGTTTCCGTTTGACGGATCTTAATGAAAAACTGTTTTTT	CASSFRLTDLNEKLFF
TRBD1	TRBJ2-6	many	TRBV7-9	TGTGCCAGCAGCCATCCCGGGACAGAGCCCTTCGGTGGGGCCAACGTCCTGACTTTC	CASSHPGTEPFGGANVLTF
TRBD1	TRBJ2-7	.	TRBV19	TGTGCCAGTAGTGCCGGGACAGCAATCTACTACGAGCAGTACTTC	CASSAGTAIYYEQYF
.	TRBJ1-5	.	TRBV30	TGTGCCTGGAGTGCGGGGGCGCCGGGTCAGCCCCAGCATTTT	CAWSAGAPGQPQHF
TRBD1	TRBJ1-2	few	TRBV30	TGTGCCTGGAGTTTCACAGGGGAGGTTGGCTACACCTTC	CAWSFTGEVGYTF
.	TRBJ2-2	many	TRBV29-1	TGCAGCGTTACGCCGGGGACCGGGGAGCTGTTTTTT	CSVTPGTGELFF